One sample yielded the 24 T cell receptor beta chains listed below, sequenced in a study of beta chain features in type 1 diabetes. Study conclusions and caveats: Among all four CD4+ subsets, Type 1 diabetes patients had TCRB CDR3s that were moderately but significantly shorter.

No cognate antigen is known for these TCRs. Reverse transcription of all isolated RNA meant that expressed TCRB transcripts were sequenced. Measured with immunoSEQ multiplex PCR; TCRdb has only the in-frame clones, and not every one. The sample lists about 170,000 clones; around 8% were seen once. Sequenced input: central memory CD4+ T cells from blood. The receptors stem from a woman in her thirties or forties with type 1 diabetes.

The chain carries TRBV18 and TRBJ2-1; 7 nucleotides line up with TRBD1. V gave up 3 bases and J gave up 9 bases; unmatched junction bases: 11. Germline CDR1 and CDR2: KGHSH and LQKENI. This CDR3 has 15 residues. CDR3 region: CASSPGTAYRGEQFF. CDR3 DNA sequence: TGTGCCAGCTCACCGGGGACAGCCTACAGGGGTGAGCAGTTCTTC.

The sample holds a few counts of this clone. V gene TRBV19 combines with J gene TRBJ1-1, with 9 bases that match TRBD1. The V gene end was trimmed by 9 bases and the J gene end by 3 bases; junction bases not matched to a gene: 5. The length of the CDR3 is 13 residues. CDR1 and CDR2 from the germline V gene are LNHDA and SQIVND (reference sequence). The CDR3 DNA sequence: TGTGCCAGCAGGGGACAGGGCGACACTGAAGCTTTCTTT. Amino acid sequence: CASRGQGDTEAFF.

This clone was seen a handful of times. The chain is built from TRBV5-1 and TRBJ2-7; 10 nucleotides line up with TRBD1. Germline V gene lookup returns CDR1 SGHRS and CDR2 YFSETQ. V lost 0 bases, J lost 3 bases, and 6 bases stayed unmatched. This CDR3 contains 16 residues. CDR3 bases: TGCGCCAGCAGCTTGGCCGGGGACAGGGGCCTCTACGAGCAGTACTTC. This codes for CASSLAGDRGLYEQYF.

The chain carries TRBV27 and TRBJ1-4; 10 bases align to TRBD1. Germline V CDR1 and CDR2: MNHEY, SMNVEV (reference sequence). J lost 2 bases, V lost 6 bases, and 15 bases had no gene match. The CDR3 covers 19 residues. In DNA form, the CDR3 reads TGTGCCAGCAGCCCAACAGGGACAGGGGTGCCTCGTACTAATGAAAAACTGTTTTTT. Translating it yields CASSPTGTGVPRTNEKLFF.

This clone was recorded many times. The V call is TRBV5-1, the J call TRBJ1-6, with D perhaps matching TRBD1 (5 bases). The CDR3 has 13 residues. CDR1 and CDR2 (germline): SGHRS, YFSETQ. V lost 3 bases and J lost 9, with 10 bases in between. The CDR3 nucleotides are TGCGCCAGCAGCTGGACACCCTCTTCACCCCTCCACTTT. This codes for CASSWTPSSPLHF.

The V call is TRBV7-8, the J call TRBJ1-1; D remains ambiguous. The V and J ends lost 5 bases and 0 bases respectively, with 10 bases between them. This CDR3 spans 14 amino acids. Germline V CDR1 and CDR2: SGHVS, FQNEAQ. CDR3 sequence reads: CASSPRKLNTEAFF. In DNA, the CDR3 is TGTGCCAGCAGCCCCCGAAAGCTGAACACTGAAGCTTTCTTT.

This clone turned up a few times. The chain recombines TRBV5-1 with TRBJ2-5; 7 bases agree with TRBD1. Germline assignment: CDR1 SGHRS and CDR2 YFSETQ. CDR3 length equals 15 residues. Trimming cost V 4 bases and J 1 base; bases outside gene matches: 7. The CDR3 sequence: CASSRHGTAQETQYF. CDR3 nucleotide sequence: TGCGCCAGCAGCCGACATGGGACAGCCCAAGAGACCCAGTACTTC.

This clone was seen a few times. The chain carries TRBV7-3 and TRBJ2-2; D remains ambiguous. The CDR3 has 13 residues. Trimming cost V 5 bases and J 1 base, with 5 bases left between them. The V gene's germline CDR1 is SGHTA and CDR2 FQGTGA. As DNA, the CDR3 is TGTGCCAGCAGCCCAGGGAACACCGGGGAGCTGTTTTTT. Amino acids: CASSPGNTGELFF.

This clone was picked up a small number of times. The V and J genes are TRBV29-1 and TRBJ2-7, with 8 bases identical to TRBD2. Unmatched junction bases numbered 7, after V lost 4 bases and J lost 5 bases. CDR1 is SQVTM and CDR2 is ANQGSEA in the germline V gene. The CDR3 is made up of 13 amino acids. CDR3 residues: CSVVGLARDEQYF. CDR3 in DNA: TGCAGCGTTGTCGGACTAGCCCGGGACGAGCAGTACTTC.

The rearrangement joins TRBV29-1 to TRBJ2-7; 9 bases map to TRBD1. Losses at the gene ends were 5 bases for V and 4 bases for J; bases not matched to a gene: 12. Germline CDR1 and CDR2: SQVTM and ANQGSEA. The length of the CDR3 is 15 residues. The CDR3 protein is CSVCLPRTGAYEQYF. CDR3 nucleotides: TGCAGCGTTTGCTTACCGCGGACAGGGGCATACGAGCAGTACTTC.

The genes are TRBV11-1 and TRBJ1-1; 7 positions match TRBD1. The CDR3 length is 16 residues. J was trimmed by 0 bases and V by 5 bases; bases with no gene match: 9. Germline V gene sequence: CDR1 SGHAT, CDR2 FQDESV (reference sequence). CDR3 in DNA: TGTGCCAGCAGCCACGGGACAGCAAGAATGAACACTGAAGCTTTCTTT. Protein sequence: CASSHGTARMNTEAFF. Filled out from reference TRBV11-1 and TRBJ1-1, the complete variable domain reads EAEVAQSPRYKITEKSQAVAFWCDPISGHATLYWYRQILGQGPELLVQFQDESVVDDSQLPKDRFSAERLKGVDSTLKIQPAELGDSAMYLCASSHGTARMNTEAFFGQGTRLTVV.

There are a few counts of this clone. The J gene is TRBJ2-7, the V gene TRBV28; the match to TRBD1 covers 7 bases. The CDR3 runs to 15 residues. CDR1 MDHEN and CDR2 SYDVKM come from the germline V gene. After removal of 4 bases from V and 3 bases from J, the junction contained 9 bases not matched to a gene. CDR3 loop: CASSSGQEPIYEQYF. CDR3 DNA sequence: TGTGCCAGCAGTTCTGGACAGGAGCCGATCTACGAGCAGTACTTC.

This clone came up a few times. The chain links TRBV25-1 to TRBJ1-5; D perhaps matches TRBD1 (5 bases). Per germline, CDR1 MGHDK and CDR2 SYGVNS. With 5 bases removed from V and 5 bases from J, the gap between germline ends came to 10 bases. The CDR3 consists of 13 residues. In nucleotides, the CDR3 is TGTGCCAGCAGTCGGGGGGTTGATCAGCCCCAGCATTTT. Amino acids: CASSRGVDQPQHF.

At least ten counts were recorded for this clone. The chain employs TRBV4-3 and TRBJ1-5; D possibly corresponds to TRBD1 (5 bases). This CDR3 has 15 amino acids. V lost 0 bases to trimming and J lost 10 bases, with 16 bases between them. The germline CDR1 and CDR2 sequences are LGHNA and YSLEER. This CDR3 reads CASSQDWGIGAPQHF. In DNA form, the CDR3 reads TGCGCCAGCAGCCAAGATTGGGGCATTGGCGCCCCCCAGCATTTT.

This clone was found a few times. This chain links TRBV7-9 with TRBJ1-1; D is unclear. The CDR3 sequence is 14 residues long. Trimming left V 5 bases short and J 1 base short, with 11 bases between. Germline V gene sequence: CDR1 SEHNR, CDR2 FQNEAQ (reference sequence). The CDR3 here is CASSPQNTNTEAFF. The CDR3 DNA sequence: TGTGCCAGCAGCCCCCAGAATACGAACACTGAAGCTTTCTTT.

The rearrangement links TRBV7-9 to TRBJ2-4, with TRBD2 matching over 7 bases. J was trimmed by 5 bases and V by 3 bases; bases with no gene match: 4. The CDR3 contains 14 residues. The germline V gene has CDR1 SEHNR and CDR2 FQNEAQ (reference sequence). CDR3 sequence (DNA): TGTGCCAGCAGCTTCTTGGGGGGGGAAAACATTCAGTACTTC. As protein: CASSFLGGENIQYF.

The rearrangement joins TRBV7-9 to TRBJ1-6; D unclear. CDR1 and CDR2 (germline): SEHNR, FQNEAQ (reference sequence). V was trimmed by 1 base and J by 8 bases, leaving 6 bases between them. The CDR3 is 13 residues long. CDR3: CASSLVADSPLHF. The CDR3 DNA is TGTGCCAGCAGCTTAGTGGCCGATTCACCCCTCCACTTT.

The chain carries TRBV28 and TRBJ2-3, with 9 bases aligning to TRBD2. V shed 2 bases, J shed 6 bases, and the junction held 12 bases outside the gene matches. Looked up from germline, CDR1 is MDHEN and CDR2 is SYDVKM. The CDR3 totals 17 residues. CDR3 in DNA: TGTGCCAGCAGTTTACCGATGGGAGCGGGGGGACCTGATACGCAGTATTTT. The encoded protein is CASSLPMGAGGPDTQYF. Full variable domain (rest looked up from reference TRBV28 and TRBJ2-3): DVKVTQSSRYLVKRTGEKVFLECVQDMDHENMFWYRQDPGLGLRLIYFSYDVKMKEKGDIPEGYSVSREKKERFSLILESASTNQTSMYLCASSLPMGAGGPDTQYFGPGTRLTVL.

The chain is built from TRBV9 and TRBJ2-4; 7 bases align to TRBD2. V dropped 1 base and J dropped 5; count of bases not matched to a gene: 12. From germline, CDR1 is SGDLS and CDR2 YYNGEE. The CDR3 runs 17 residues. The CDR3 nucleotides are TGTGCCAGCAGCGTAACTAGCGAGATGAGATGGCAAAACATTCAGTACTTC. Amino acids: CASSVTSEMRWQNIQYF.

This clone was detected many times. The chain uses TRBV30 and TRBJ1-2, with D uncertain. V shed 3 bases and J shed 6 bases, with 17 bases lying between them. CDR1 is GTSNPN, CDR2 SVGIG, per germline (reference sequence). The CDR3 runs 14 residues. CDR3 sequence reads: CAWSPSPRGNGYTF. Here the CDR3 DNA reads TGTGCCTGGAGCCCAAGTCCGAGAGGAAATGGCTACACCTTC.

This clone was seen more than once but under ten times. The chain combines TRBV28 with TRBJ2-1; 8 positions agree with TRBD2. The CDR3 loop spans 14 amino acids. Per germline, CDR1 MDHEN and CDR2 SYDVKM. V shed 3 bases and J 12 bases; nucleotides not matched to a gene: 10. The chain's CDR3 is CASSFGTRAAGQFF. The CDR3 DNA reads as TGTGCCAGCAGTTTCGGGACTAGGGCGGCCGGGCAGTTCTTC.

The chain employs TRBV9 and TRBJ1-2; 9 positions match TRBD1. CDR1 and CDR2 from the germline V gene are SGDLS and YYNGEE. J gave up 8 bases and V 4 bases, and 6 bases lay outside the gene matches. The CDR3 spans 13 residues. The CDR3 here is CASSPTGGEGYTF. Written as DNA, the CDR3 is TGTGCCAGCAGCCCCACAGGGGGCGAGGGCTACACCTTC.

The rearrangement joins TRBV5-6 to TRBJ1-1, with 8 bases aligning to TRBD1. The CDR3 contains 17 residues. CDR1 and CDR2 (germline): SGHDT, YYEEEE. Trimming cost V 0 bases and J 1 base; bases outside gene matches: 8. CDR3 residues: CASSLAILGTGNTEAFF. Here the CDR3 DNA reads TGTGCCAGCAGCTTGGCGATTTTGGGGACAGGGAACACTGAAGCTTTCTTT.

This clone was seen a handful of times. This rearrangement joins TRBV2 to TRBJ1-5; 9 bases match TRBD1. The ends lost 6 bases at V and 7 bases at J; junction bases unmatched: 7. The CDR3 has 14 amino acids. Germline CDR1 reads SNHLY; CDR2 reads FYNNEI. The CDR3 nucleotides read TGTGCCAGCAGGCCGGGACAGGGATACCAGCCCCAGCATTTT. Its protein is CASRPGQGYQPQHF.